Detailed here is one TCR beta chain. Other DNA sequences in this sample translate to the same CDR3. These data belong to a study of blood T cell repertoires in COVID-19. Turning to the study itself: COVID-19 samples from acute and convalescent phases originated in the United States, Italy and Spain.

The CDR3 is 15 amino acids. Germline V lookup: CDR1 KGHSH, CDR2 LQKENI. V lost 3 bases and J lost 0, with 8 bases in between. How the authors handled the data: The assay estimated nucleated cells by amplifying reference gene primers. Clones were sequenced by immunoSEQ multiplex PCR, and TCRdb holds only the in-frame ones, with some missing. V and J calls and clone size are given by that table; D and trimming were obtained from the DNA. The sample shows about 220,000 clones, 80% to 85% of them seen only once. Recruited during active infection, patients (from Seattle) were subsequently followed longitudinally.

Sequencing input: peripheral blood. This sequence was found in a woman in her sixties or seventies with COVID-19, enrolled during active disease. V gene TRBV18 combines with J gene TRBJ1-4; perhaps TRBD1 as D (6 bases). The CDR3: CASSPSGATNEKLFF. The CDR3 DNA follows: TGTGCCAGCTCACCTTCAGGGGCAACTAATGAAAAACTGTTTTTT.